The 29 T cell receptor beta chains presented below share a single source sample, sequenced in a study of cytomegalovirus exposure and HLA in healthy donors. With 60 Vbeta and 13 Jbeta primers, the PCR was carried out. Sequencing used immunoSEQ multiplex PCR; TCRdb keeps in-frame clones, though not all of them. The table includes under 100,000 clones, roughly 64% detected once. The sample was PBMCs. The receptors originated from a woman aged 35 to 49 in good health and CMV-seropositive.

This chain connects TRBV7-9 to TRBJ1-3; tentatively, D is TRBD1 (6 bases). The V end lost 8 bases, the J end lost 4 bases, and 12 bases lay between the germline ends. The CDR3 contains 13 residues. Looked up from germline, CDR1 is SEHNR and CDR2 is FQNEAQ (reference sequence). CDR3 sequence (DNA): TGTGCCAGCCAAACAGGGTACGGAAACACCATATATTTT. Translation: CASQTGYGNTIYF.

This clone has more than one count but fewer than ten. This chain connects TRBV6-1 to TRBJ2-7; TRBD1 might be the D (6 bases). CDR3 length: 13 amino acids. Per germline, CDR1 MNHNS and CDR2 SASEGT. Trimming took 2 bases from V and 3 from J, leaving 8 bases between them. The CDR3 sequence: CASSERGGYEQYF. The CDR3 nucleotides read TGTGCCAGCAGTGAACGAGGGGGCTACGAGCAGTACTTC.

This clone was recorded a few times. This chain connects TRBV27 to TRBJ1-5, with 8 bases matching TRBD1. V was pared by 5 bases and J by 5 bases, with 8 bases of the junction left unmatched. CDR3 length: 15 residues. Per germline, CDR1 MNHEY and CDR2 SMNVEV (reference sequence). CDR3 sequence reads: CASSRMGTGDQPQHF. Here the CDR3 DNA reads TGTGCCAGCAGTCGGATGGGGACAGGCGATCAGCCCCAGCATTTT.

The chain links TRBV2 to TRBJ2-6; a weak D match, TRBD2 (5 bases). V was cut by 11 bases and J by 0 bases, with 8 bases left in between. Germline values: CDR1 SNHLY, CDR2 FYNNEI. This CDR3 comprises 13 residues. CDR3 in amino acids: CAYSGSGANVLTF. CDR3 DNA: TGTGCCTACAGCGGCTCTGGGGCCAACGTCCTGACTTTC.

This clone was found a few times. The CDR3 DNA reads as TGTGCCAGCAGCCCGGGACAGGGGAAAGGGGGAAACACTGAAGCTTTCTTT. This encodes CASSPGQGKGGNTEAFF. The rearrangement links TRBV11-3 to TRBJ1-1, with TRBD1 matching 10 bases. V dropped 5 bases and J dropped 2; count of bases not matched to a gene: 11. CDR1 is SGHNT and CDR2 is YENEEA in the germline V gene. The CDR3 spans 17 residues.

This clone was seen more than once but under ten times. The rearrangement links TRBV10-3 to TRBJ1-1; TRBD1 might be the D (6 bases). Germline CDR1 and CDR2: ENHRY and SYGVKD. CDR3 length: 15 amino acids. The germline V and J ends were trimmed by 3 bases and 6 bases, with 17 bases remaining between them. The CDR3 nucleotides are TGTGCCATCAGTGATTGGGGGGGCGAGGGCGCTGAAGCTTTCTTT. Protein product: CAISDWGGEGAEAFF.

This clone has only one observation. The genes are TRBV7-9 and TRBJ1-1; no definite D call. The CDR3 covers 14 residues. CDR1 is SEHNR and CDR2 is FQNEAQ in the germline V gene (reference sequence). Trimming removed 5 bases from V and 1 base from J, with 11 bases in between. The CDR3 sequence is CASSPTVTNTEAFF. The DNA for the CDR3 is TGTGCCAGCAGCCCCACAGTAACGAACACTGAAGCTTTCTTT.

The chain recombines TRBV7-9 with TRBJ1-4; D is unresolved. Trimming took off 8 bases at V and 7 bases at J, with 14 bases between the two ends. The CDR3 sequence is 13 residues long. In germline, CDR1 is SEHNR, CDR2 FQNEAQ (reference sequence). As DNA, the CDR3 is TGTGCCAGCCAGGAGGGTACTTTTGAAAAACTGTTTTTT. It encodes CASQEGTFEKLFF.

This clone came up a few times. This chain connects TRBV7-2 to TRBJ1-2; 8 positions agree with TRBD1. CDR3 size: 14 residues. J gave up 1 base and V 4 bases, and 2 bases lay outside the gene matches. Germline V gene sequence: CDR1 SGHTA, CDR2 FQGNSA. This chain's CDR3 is CASSWGQVNYGYTF. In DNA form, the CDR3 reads TGTGCCAGCAGCTGGGGACAGGTTAACTATGGCTACACCTTC.

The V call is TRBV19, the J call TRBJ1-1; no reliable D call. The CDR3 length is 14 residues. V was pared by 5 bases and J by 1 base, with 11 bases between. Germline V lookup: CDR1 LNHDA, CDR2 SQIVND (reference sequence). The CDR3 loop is CASSFRPGNTEAFF. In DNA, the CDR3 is TGTGCCAGTAGTTTCCGACCGGGGAACACTGAAGCTTTCTTT.

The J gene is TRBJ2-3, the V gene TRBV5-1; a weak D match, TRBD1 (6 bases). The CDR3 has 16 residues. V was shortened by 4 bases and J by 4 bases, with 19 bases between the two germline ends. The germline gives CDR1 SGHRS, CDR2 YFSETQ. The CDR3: CASSATGLISADTQYF. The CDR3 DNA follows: TGCGCCAGCAGCGCTACAGGGTTGATTAGCGCAGATACGCAGTATTTT.

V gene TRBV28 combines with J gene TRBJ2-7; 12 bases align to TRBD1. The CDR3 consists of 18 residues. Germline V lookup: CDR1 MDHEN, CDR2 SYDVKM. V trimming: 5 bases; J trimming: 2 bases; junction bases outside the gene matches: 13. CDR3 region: CASSEAGTGGDWPYEQYF. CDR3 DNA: TGTGCCAGCAGTGAAGCCGGGACAGGGGGCGATTGGCCCTACGAGCAGTACTTC.

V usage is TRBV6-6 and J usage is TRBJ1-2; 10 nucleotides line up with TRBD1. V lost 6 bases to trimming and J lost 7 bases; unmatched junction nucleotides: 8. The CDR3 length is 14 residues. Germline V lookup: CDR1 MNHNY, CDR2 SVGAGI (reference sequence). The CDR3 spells CASRLTGGIRGYTF. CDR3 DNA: TGTGCCAGCAGACTGACAGGGGGCATTCGTGGCTACACCTTC.

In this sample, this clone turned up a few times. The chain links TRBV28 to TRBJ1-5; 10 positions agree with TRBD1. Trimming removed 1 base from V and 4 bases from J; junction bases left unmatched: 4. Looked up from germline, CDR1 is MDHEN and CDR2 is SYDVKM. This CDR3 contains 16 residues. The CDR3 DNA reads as TGTGCCAGCAGTTTATCGGGACAGGGGTTAAATCAGCCCCAGCATTTT. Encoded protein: CASSLSGQGLNQPQHF. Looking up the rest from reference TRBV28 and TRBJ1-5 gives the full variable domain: DVKVTQSSRYLVKRTGEKVFLECVQDMDHENMFWYRQDPGLGLRLIYFSYDVKMKEKGDIPEGYSVSREKKERFSLILESASTNQTSMYLCASSLSGQGLNQPQHFGDGTRLSIL.

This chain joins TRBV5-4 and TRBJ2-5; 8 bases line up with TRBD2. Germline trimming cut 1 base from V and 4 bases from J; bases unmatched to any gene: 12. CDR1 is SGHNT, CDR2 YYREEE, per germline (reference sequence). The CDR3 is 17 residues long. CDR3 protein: CASSLLPLGLARETQYF. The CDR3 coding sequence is TGTGCCAGCAGCTTGCTCCCTCTAGGACTAGCACGAGAGACCCAGTACTTC.

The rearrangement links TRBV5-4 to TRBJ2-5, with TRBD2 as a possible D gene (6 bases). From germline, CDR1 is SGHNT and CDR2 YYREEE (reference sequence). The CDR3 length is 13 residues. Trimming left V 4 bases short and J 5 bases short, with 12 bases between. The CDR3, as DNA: TGTGCCAGCAGCCGGAGGGGCGCGGAGACCCAGTACTTC. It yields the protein CASSRRGAETQYF.

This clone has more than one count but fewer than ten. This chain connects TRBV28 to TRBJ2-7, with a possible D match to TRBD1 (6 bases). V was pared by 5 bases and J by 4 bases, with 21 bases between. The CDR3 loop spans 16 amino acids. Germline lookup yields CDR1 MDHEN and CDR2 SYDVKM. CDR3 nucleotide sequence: TGTGCCAGCAGTCTATTCCCTCGGACAGTCATATACGAGCAGTACTTC. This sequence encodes CASSLFPRTVIYEQYF. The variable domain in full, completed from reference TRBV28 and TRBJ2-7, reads DVKVTQSSRYLVKRTGEKVFLECVQDMDHENMFWYRQDPGLGLRLIYFSYDVKMKEKGDIPEGYSVSREKKERFSLILESASTNQTSMYLCASSLFPRTVIYEQYFGPGTRLTVT.

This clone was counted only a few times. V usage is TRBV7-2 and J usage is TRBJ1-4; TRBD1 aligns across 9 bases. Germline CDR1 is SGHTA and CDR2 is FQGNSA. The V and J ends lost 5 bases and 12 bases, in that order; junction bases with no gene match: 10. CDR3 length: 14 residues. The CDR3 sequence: CASSARDRVTELFF. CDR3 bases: TGTGCCAGCAGCGCCCGGGACAGGGTCACGGAACTGTTTTTT. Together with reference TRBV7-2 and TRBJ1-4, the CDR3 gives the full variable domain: GAGVSQSPSNKVTEKGKDVELRCDPISGHTALYWYRQSLGQGLEFLIYFQGNSAPDKSGLPSDRFSAERTGGSVSTLTIQRTQQEDSAVYLCASSARDRVTELFFGSGTQLSVL.

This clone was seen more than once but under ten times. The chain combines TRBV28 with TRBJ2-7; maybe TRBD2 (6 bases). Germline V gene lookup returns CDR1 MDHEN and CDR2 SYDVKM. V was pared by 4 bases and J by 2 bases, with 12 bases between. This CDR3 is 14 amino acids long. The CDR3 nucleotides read TGTGCCAGCAGTTCACCGGGACTGACCTACGAGCAGTACTTC. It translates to CASSSPGLTYEQYF. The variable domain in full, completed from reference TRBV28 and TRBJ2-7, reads DVKVTQSSRYLVKRTGEKVFLECVQDMDHENMFWYRQDPGLGLRLIYFSYDVKMKEKGDIPEGYSVSREKKERFSLILESASTNQTSMYLCASSSPGLTYEQYFGPGTRLTVT.

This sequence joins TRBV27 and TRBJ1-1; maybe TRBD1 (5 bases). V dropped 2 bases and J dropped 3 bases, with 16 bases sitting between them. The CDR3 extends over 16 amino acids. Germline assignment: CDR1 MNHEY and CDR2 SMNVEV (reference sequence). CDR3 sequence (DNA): TGTGCCAGCAGTTTAGGGACTGGAGGCCGTTACACTGAAGCTTTCTTT. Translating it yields CASSLGTGGRYTEAFF.

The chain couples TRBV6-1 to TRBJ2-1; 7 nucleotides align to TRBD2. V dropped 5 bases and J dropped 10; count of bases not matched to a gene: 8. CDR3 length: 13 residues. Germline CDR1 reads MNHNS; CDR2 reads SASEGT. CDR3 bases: TGTGCCAGCAGTTGGACTAGTATGGACGAGCAGTTCTTC. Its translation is CASSWTSMDEQFF.

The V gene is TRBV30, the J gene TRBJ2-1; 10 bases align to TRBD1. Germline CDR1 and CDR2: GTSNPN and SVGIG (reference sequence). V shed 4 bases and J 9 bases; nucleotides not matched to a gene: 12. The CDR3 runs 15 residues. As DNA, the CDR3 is TGTGCCTGGATTCTCCGGGACAGGGGTTCTGGTGAGCAGTTCTTC. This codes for CAWILRDRGSGEQFF.

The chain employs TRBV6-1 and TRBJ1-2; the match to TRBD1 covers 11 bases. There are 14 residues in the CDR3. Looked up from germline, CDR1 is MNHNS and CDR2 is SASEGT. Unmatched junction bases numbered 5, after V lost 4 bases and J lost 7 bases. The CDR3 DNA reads TGTGCCAGCAGTGCCGGACAGGGGGCAGGTGGCTACACCTTC. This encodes CASSAGQGAGGYTF.

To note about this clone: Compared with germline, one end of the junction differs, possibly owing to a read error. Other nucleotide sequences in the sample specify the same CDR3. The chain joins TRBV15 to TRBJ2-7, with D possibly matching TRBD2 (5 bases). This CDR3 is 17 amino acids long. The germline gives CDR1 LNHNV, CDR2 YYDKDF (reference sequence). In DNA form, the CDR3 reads TGTGCCACCAGCAGAGAAGTTAACGGGATGCACTCCTACGAGCAGTACTTT. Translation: CATSREVNGMHSYEQYF.

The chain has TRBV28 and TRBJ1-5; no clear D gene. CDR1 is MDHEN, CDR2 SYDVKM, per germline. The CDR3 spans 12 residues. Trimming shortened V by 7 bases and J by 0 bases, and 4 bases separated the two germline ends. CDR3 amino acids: CASTNSNQPQHF. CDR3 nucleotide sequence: TGTGCCAGCACAAATAGCAATCAGCCCCAGCATTTT. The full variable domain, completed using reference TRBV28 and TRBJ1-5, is DVKVTQSSRYLVKRTGEKVFLECVQDMDHENMFWYRQDPGLGLRLIYFSYDVKMKEKGDIPEGYSVSREKKERFSLILESASTNQTSMYLCASTNSNQPQHFGDGTRLSIL.

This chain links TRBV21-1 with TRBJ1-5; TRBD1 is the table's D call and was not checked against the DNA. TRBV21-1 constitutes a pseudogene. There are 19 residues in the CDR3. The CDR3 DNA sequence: TGTGCCAGCAGCAAAATTCAGGATGATATTTCCAATAGCAATCAGCCCCAGCATTTT. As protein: CASSKIQDDISNSNQPQHF.

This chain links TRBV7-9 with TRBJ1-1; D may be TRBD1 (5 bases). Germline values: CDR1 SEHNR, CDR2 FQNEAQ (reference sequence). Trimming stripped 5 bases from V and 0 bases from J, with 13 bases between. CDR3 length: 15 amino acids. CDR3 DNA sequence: TGTGCCAGCAGCACCCGACAGACTTTGAACACTGAAGCTTTCTTT. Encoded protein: CASSTRQTLNTEAFF.

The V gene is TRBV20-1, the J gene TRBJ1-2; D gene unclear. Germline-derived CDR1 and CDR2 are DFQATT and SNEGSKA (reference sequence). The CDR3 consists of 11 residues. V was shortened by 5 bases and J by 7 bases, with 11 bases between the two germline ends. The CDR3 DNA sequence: TGCAGTGCTCCCCGAACGGTTGGCTACACCTTC. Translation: CSAPRTVGYTF.

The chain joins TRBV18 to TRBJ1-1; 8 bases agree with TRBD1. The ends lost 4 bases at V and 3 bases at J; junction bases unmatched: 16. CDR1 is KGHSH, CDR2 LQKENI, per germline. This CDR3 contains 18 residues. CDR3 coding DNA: TGTGCCAGCTCACGTTCCCAGGGGGCCCTAGCCTTGGACACTGAAGCTTTCTTT. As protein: CASSRSQGALALDTEAFF.